One sample yielded the 25 T cell receptor beta chains listed below, sequenced in a study of CD8+CD57+ T cells in acquired aplastic anemia. The use of genomic DNA as template underpinned the TCR beta VDJ and CDR3 profiling. TCRdb analysed the reads with MiXCR anew, one entry per CDR3 protein. The table shows some 130,000 distinct CDR3 sequences, with about 48% occurring only once. The sample consisted of sorted CD4+, CD8+, or CD8+CD57+ T cells (not recorded which) from PBMCs. Receptor source: a human donor in good health, serving as a control.

The chain links TRBV20-1 to TRBJ2-3; unclear D gene. Germline assignment: CDR1 DFQATT and CDR2 SNEGSKA (reference sequence). This CDR3 contains 11 residues. The ends were cut back, 2 bases at V and 6 bases at J, with 6 bases in the middle. The CDR3 DNA reads as TGCAGTGCTAGACGACACGATACGCAGTATTTT. As protein: CSARRHDTQYF.

By share, this clonotype counts as medium-sized. The chain combines TRBV7-2 with TRBJ2-7; the D is unclear. The CDR3 totals 11 residues. The V gene lost 6 bases and the J gene lost 0 bases, with 3 bases spanning the gap. CDR1 and CDR2 (germline): SGHTA, FQGNSA. The CDR3 region is CASSRSYEQYF. CDR3 DNA sequence: TGTGCCAGCAGTCGCTCCTACGAGCAGTACTTC.

This clonotype was recorded only once. The rearrangement links TRBV2 to TRBJ1-2; 8 positions agree with TRBD1. Germline CDR1 reads SNHLY; CDR2 reads FYNNEI. The junction had 3 bases not matched to a gene; V was cut back by 4 bases and J by 8 bases. The CDR3 consists of 12 residues. CDR3 sequence (DNA): TGTGCCAGCAGTGGTCGACAGGGGGGCTACACCTTC. It codes for CASSGRQGGYTF.

The chain carries TRBV15 and TRBJ2-1; no reliable D call. The CDR3 has 12 amino acids. V was trimmed by 6 bases and J by 6 bases, leaving 9 bases between them. Germline CDR1 reads LNHNV; CDR2 reads YYDKDF (reference sequence). CDR3 bases: TGTGCCACCAGTGGCCCATTCAATGAGCAGTTCTTC. Translating gives CATSGPFNEQFF.

This CDR3 is CASTPRAAATNEKLFF. Written as DNA, the CDR3 is TGTGCCAGTACCCCCCGGGCAGCTGCAACTAATGAAAAACTGTTTTTT. This chain links TRBV19 with TRBJ1-4; no reliable D call. The CDR3 spans 16 residues. Germline CDR1 LNHDA, CDR2 SQIVND (reference sequence). V lost 7 bases, J lost 0 bases, and 15 bases lay in between.

Details on this clonotype: A much larger clonotype is one base distant, so this may be a read error. V usage is TRBV6-5 and J usage is TRBJ1-1; D may be TRBD1 (6 bases). Germline V gene data show CDR1 as MNHEY and CDR2 as SVGAGI. Deletions cut 5 bases from V and 6 bases from J, with 16 bases between. This CDR3 is 14 amino acids long. CDR3 coding DNA: TGTGCCAGCAGTCCCCGAAGGGGGGCCGCTGAAGCTTTCTTT. It encodes CASSPRRGAAEAFF.

This clonotype was observed many times. The chain employs TRBV6-1 and TRBJ2-4; D may be TRBD1 (6 bases). This CDR3 has 16 amino acids. CDR1 MNHNS and CDR2 SASEGT come from the germline V gene. The V end was cut by 6 bases, the J end by 3 bases, with 18 bases between. CDR3 nucleotide sequence: TGTGCCAGCAGGAAGACAGGCCAGGCGGTCAAAAACATTCAGTACTTC. Encoded protein: CASRKTGQAVKNIQYF.

This rearrangement joins TRBV11-2 to TRBJ2-2, with TRBD2 matching 10 bases. Germline loops: CDR1 SGHAT, CDR2 FQNNGV. CDR3 length equals 16 residues. V shed 4 bases, J shed 3 bases, and the junction held 5 bases outside the gene matches. CDR3 sequence: CASSSSGGAHTGELFF. The CDR3 bases are TGTGCCAGCAGCTCAAGCGGGGGGGCACACACCGGGGAGCTGTTTTTT.

This clonotype was recorded many times. The chain is built from TRBV5-1 and TRBJ1-1; TRBD1 is a possible D gene (6 bases). Trimming left V 0 bases short and J 4 bases short, with 7 bases between. There are 13 residues in the CDR3. Germline V gives CDR1 SGHRS, CDR2 YFSETQ. CDR3 loop: CASSLEGGTEAFF. As DNA, the CDR3 is TGCGCCAGCAGCTTGGAGGGGGGCACTGAAGCTTTCTTT.

This clonotype showed up many times. The gene calls are TRBV11-2 and TRBJ2-7; D gene ambiguous. Germline V gene sequence: CDR1 SGHAT, CDR2 FQNNGV. The V end was cut by 1 base, the J end by 0 bases, with 13 bases between. This CDR3 contains 16 residues. The CDR3: CASSLVGTRSSYEQYF. In DNA form, the CDR3 reads TGTGCCAGCAGCTTAGTGGGTACCAGGAGCTCCTACGAGCAGTACTTC.

The chain carries TRBV2 and TRBJ2-1; D perhaps matches TRBD1 (6 bases). The V end lost 4 bases, the J end lost 6 bases, and 10 bases lay between the germline ends. The CDR3 loop spans 13 amino acids. Germline CDR1 SNHLY, CDR2 FYNNEI. CDR3 bases: TGTGCCAGCAGTGGACCACAGGGCAATGAGCAGTTCTTC. Its translation: CASSGPQGNEQFF.

This clonotype was seen more than once but under ten times. V is TRBV10-3 and J is TRBJ1-2; D is perhaps TRBD1 (5 bases). The ends were cut back, 10 bases at V and 8 bases at J, with 14 bases in the middle. The CDR3 contains 11 residues. The germline V gene has CDR1 ENHRY and CDR2 SYGVKD. In DNA, the CDR3 is TGTGCCACGGGATCGGGGGGGGGCTACACCTTC. It codes for CATGSGGGYTF.

This clonotype appeared many times. This chain uses TRBV12-3 or TRBV12-4 with TRBJ1-2; a possible D gene is TRBD1 (5 bases). Between the trimmed V and J ends, which lost 5 bases and 8 bases, there was a span of 24 bases. The CDR3 has 16 amino acids. CDR3 bases: TGTGCCAGCAGTCCAGGGACGGGTCGTCAAGGAGGGGGCTACACCTTC. It codes for CASSPGTGRQGGGYTF.

This chain links TRBV14 with TRBJ2-5, with 10 bases aligning to TRBD1. With 2 bases clipped from V and 5 bases from J, the junction kept 5 bases outside the gene matches. Germline assignment: CDR1 SGHDN and CDR2 FVKESK. The length of the CDR3 is 15 residues. The CDR3 spells CASSQPTGGMETQYF. DNA of the CDR3: TGTGCCAGCAGCCAACCGACAGGGGGCATGGAGACCCAGTACTTC.

Note on this clonotype: This clone may be a read error of a much larger clone one base away. The conserved phenylalanine or tryptophan normally closing the CDR3 is absent here, so this likely arose from a read error. This rearrangement joins TRBV9 to TRBJ2-4; D unresolved. CDR3 size: 11 residues. Trimming took 0 bases from V and 7 from J, leaving 2 bases between them. Germline CDR1 and CDR2: SGDLS and YYNGEE. The CDR3 DNA is TGTGCCAGCAGCGTAGGCAACATTCAGTACCTC. This sequence encodes CASSVGNIQYL.

This sequence joins TRBV19 and TRBJ1-5; 8 nucleotides match TRBD1. V lost 6 bases and J lost 5; bases outside the gene matches: 6. From germline, CDR1 is LNHDA and CDR2 SQIVND (reference sequence). The CDR3 consists of 14 residues. The CDR3 loop reads CASSLTGDHQPQHF. The CDR3 DNA reads as TGTGCCAGTAGCTTGACAGGGGATCATCAGCCCCAGCATTTT.

This clonotype showed up many times. V and J are TRBV6-2 or TRBV6-3 and TRBJ2-7, with D unresolved. The CDR3 length is 12 residues. Germline CDR1 is MNHEY and CDR2 is SVGEGT. Trimming left V 2 bases short and J 3 bases short, with 5 bases between. The CDR3 coding sequence is TGTGCCAGCAGTTACGCCGGCTACGAGCAGTACTTC. It yields the protein CASSYAGYEQYF.

This chain connects TRBV2 to TRBJ1-2; the D gene is possibly TRBD1 (5 bases). Germline CDR1 and CDR2: SNHLY and FYNNEI. Trimming took 10 bases from V and 4 from J, leaving 10 bases between them. The CDR3 is made up of 11 amino acids. DNA of the CDR3: TGTGCCACATCGGACATCTATGGCTACACCTTC. It specifies CATSDIYGYTF.

This clonotype was detected ten times or more. The J gene is TRBJ2-7, the V gene TRBV25-1, with 9 bases matching TRBD1. After removal of 3 bases from V and 4 bases from J, the junction contained 4 bases not matched to a gene. The CDR3 extends over 14 amino acids. The germline gives CDR1 MGHDK, CDR2 SYGVNS. The CDR3: CASSEGQGVYEQYF. The CDR3 DNA reads as TGTGCCAGCAGTGAGGGACAGGGAGTTTACGAGCAGTACTTC.

This clonotype was seen ten or more times. This chain joins TRBV14 and TRBJ2-2, with 10 bases that match TRBD2. With V trimmed by 1 base and J by 0 bases, 8 bases remained unmatched. The CDR3 contains 19 residues. Germline assignment: CDR1 SGHDN and CDR2 FVKESK. The CDR3 DNA is TGTGCCAGCAGCCAAGTGAGGATTAGCGGGGGGCCGAACACCGGGGAGCTGTTTTTT. It specifies CASSQVRISGGPNTGELFF.

This clonotype qualifies as medium-sized. The gene calls are TRBV29-1 and TRBJ2-5; 7 bases line up with TRBD1. The CDR3 runs 16 residues. Losses at the gene ends were 4 bases for V and 7 bases for J; bases not matched to a gene: 18. From germline, CDR1 is SQVTM and CDR2 ANQGSEA. CDR3 DNA: TGCAGCGTTGGACAGGGAAGTCTTCGTCGCGCCGGGACCCAGTACTTC. Translated: CSVGQGSLRRAGTQYF.

This clonotype was found many times. The rearrangement links TRBV3-1 to TRBJ1-1, with no clear D. Germline CDR1 and CDR2: LGHDT and YNNKEL (reference sequence). This CDR3 comprises 14 residues. V lost 3 bases to trimming and J lost 4 bases, with 12 bases between them. In nucleotides, the CDR3 is TGTGCCAGCAGCCAGGCTAGGACGGGCACTGAAGCTTTCTTT. Translated, it gives CASSQARTGTEAFF.

The sample holds many counts of this clonotype. V usage is TRBV3-1 and J usage is TRBJ1-6, with a tentative D call TRBD1 (5 bases). The CDR3 totals 19 residues. Germline CDR1 LGHDT, CDR2 YNNKEL (reference sequence). V lost 2 bases and J 9 bases, leaving 26 bases between the germline ends. CDR3 nucleotide sequence: TGTGCCAGCAGCCAACCGTCGTTGGGACTAAGGCGTTTCCGTTCACCCCTCCACTTT. Its protein product is CASSQPSLGLRRFRSPLHF.

This clonotype has at least ten counts. The V call is TRBV7-6, the J call TRBJ1-2, with D possibly matching TRBD1 (5 bases). The CDR3 is 15 amino acids. Deletions cut 1 base from V and 5 bases from J, with 14 bases between. In germline, CDR1 is SGHVS, CDR2 FNYEAQ. The CDR3, as DNA: TGTGCCAGCAGCTTAGGTCCGGCAGGGCCTTATGGCTACACCTTC. The encoded protein is CASSLGPAGPYGYTF.

This clonotype has more than one count but fewer than ten. V is TRBV6-1 and J is TRBJ2-7; a possible D gene is TRBD2 (5 bases). The length of the CDR3 is 16 residues. The germline CDR1 and CDR2 sequences are MNHNS and SASEGT. V gave up 3 bases and J gave up 1 base, with 16 bases separating them. For the CDR3, the DNA is TGTGCCAGCAGTGATAAATCGGATCGGAGGTCCTACGAGCAGTACTTC. The encoded protein is CASSDKSDRRSYEQYF.